Listed below are T cell receptor beta chains from one sample, sequenced in a study of T-cell memory formation after mild COVID-19. One entry per CDR3 protein results from TCRdb running MiXCR on the 5' RACE reads. The sample gives 450,000 to 650,000 distinct CDR3 sequences, about 20% of which show up once; about 12% is in the top ten. Sequencing was done on a sample of PBMCs or a T cell subset sorted from them (not recorded which). The receptors here all came from an adult woman who had mild COVID-19 (a few samples of this study predate the infection). Cell type and time point are not known. The CDR3 runs from the conserved cysteine through the conserved F or W. The D gene is left open where the match is weak. For some rows the clone size is stated as once, few or many, or as a class when expanded; others skip it.

>TRBD1|TRBJ1-4|NA|TRBV6-5
CASSSDRANEKLFF
TGTGCCAGCAGTTCGGACAGGGCGAATGAAAAACTGTTTTTT
>TRBD1|TRBJ1-5|few|TRBV4-3
CASSQTTGQGQPQHF
TGCGCCAGCAGCCAAACTACGGGACAGGGCCAGCCCCAGCATTTT
>NA|TRBJ2-2|few|TRBV14
CASSQLKTGIFGNTGELFF
TGTGCCAGCAGCCAGTTGAAAACAGGGATCTTTGGAAACACCGGGGAGCTGTTTTTT
>NA|TRBJ1-1|NA|TRBV29-1
CSVQGKMNTEAFF
TGCAGCGTTCAGGGGAAGATGAACACTGAAGCTTTCTTT
>NA|TRBJ2-5|few|TRBV24-1
CATSDPTVQETQYF
TGTGCCACCAGTGACCCGACAGTCCAAGAGACCCAGTACTTC
>TRBD1|TRBJ1-1|NA|TRBV18
CASSLGTALTFF
TGTGCCAGCTCACTGGGGACAGCGTTGACTTTCTTT
>TRBD1|TRBJ1-3|NA|TRBV20-1
CSVRGQDGNTIYF
TGCAGTGTTAGGGGACAGGATGGAAACACCATATATTTT
>TRBD1|TRBJ2-7|NA|TRBV20-1
CSARHPGQGTYEQYF
TGCAGTGCTCGTCATCCGGGACAGGGAACCTACGAGCAGTACTTC
>TRBD1|TRBJ2-7|NA|TRBV6-6
CASSRGGQELYEQYF
TGTGCCAGCAGTCGAGGGGGACAGGAACTTTACGAGCAGTACTTC
>NA|TRBJ2-7|few|TRBV27
CASRSSVTPYEQYF
TGTGCCAGCAGATCCTCGGTGACACCCTACGAGCAGTACTTC
>TRBD1|TRBJ1-1|NA|TRBV3-1
CASNPGQGSNTEAFF
TGTGCCAGCAACCCGGGACAGGGGTCGAACACTGAAGCTTTCTTT
>NA|TRBJ1-2|NA|TRBV20-1
CSAEEYGYTF
TGCAGTGCTGAGGAATATGGCTACACCTTC
>NA|TRBJ1-2|few|TRBV24-1
CATSDFWTNNYGYTF
TGTGCCACCAGTGATTTTTGGACAAACAACTATGGCTACACCTTC
>NA|TRBJ2-1|few|TRBV4-1
CASSQSILDSYNEQFF
TGCGCCAGCAGCCAGTCCATACTAGACTCCTACAATGAGCAGTTCTTC
>NA|TRBJ1-2|few|TRBV12-3/TRBV12-4
CASSPGSLSNGYTF
TGTGCCAGCAGTCCCGGGTCTTTGTCAAATGGCTACACCTTC
>NA|TRBJ2-5|NA|TRBV3-1
CASSQLVGYKETQYF
TGTGCCAGCAGCCAACTAGTGGGTTATAAAGAGACCCAGTACTTC
>NA|TRBJ2-4|once|TRBV7-2
CASRSDTNIQYF
TGTGCCAGCAGGAGTGACACGAACATTCAGTACTTC
>NA|TRBJ1-5|NA|TRBV6-1
CASMGSVDQPQHF
TGTGCCAGCATGGGCAGTGTAGATCAGCCCCAGCATTTT